Each of the 28 T cell receptor beta chains below was sequenced from the same sample in a study of metastatic and nonmetastatic thyroid tumors. Not a single patient had been given any form of treatment at any point before undergoing thyroid surgery. TCRdb used MiXCR to call clones anew from the PCR reads. The top ten clones hold more than 13% of a sample with about 24,000 clones, over 10% of them seen once. Sequencing was performed on blood. These receptors were taken from a female donor with papillary thyroid cancer or a benign thyroid nodule (not recorded which). Some clones in this sample may be carry-over from other donors' samples.

At least ten counts were recorded for this clone. This chain links TRBV7-2 with TRBJ2-1; TRBD2 aligns across 12 bases. This CDR3 is 17 amino acids long. V was clipped by 2 bases and J by 8 bases; unmatched bases: 10. Per the germline V gene, CDR1 is SGHTA and CDR2 is FQGNSA. CDR3 loop: CASSLTTTSGSRDEQFF. The CDR3 DNA is TGTGCCAGCAGCTTAACAACGACTAGCGGGAGCCGCGATGAGCAGTTCTTC.

This clone was seen at least ten times. V usage is TRBV30 and J usage is TRBJ1-5; possible D gene TRBD1, 5 bases. Trimming removed 0 bases from V and 0 bases from J, with 18 bases in between. CDR1 and CDR2 from the germline V gene are GTSNPN and SVGIG (reference sequence). The CDR3 consists of 18 residues. CDR3 amino acids: CAWSVPGQGVYSNQPQHF. Written as DNA, the CDR3 is TGTGCCTGGAGTGTACCCGGGCAGGGAGTCTATAGCAATCAGCCCCAGCATTTT.

This clone is medium-sized. The chain uses TRBV30 and TRBJ1-4; the D gene is possibly TRBD1 (6 bases). This CDR3 is built from 16 residues. Looked up from germline, CDR1 is GTSNPN and CDR2 is SVGIG (reference sequence). Trimming removed 0 bases from V and 0 bases from J, with 11 bases in between. This chain's CDR3 is CAWSVQGTATNEKLFF. CDR3 DNA: TGTGCCTGGAGTGTACAGGGAACTGCAACTAATGAAAAACTGTTTTTT.

This clone was counted at least ten times. J is TRBJ2-1 and V is TRBV19; 10 bases fit TRBD2. Germline-derived CDR1 and CDR2 are LNHDA and SQIVND (reference sequence). The CDR3 is 15 amino acids. V was clipped by 4 bases and J by 7 bases; unmatched bases: 7. The CDR3 coding sequence is TGTGCCAGTAGTAAGACTAGCGGGCGATATAATGAGCAGTTCTTC. Protein: CASSKTSGRYNEQFF.

V and J are TRBV7-3 and TRBJ2-3; TRBD1 matches 10 bases. The ends lost 5 bases at V and 0 bases at J; junction bases unmatched: 14. This CDR3 spans 19 amino acids. CDR1 is SGHTA and CDR2 is FQGTGA in the germline V gene. The CDR3 DNA is TGTGCCAGCAGCCCCTTGGAGGGGACAGGGGCCCCTAGCACAGATACGCAGTATTTT. Its protein is CASSPLEGTGAPSTDTQYF.

This clone was seen ten or more times. The V gene is TRBV30, the J gene TRBJ2-3, with 7 positions matching TRBD2. The junction had 4 bases not matched to a gene; V was cut back by 0 bases and J by 1 base. There are 15 residues in the CDR3. Germline V lookup: CDR1 GTSNPN, CDR2 SVGIG (reference sequence). Here the CDR3 reads CAWSVWGGGTDTQYF. The DNA for the CDR3 is TGTGCCTGGAGTGTTTGGGGAGGGGGCACAGATACGCAGTATTTT.

The V call is TRBV6-1, the J call TRBJ1-1; weak D call: TRBD1 (6 bases). V lost 6 bases to trimming and J lost 11 bases, with 22 bases between them. Germline lookup yields CDR1 MNHNS and CDR2 SASEGT. The CDR3 length is 14 residues. The CDR3 loop is CASRGGGGHLKAFF. The CDR3 bases are TGTGCCAGCAGGGGAGGTGGGGGGCATTTAAAGGCTTTCTTT.

This clone appeared many times. This CDR3 is also generated by other DNA sequences in the sample. V gene TRBV4-1 combines with J gene TRBJ2-1; no reliable D call. CDR3 length: 15 residues. V lost 3 bases and J lost 3, with 12 bases in between. Germline CDR1 is MGHRA and CDR2 is YSYEKL. This chain's CDR3 is CASSQVDQFYNEQFF. The CDR3 DNA sequence: TGCGCCAGCAGCCAGGTGGACCAGTTCTACAATGAGCAGTTCTTC.

This clone was observed many times. J is TRBJ1-5 and V is TRBV25-1; D is undetermined. The CDR3 is 14 residues long. CDR1 MGHDK and CDR2 SYGVNS come from the germline V gene. CDR3 nucleotides: TGTGCTGCGATAATAGTTTATAGCAATCAGCCCCAGCATTTT. Its translation is CAAIIVYSNQPQHF.

Many counts were recorded for this clone. J is TRBJ2-1 and V is TRBV9; 7 positions match TRBD2. Unmatched junction bases numbered 14, after V lost 1 base and J lost 7 bases. The length of the CDR3 is 17 residues. Germline V lookup: CDR1 SGDLS, CDR2 YYNGEE. The CDR3 DNA sequence: TGTGCCAGCAGCGTAAATCCCTCCGGGGGGAGTATGAATGAGCAGTTCTTC. It specifies CASSVNPSGGSMNEQFF.

At least ten counts were recorded for this clone. V usage is TRBV20-1 and J usage is TRBJ2-3, with TRBD1 matching over 8 bases. This CDR3 region has 14 residues. From germline, CDR1 is DFQATT and CDR2 SNEGSKA (reference sequence). The J segment lost 1 base and the V segment lost 4 bases, leaving 4 bases of the junction unmatched. CDR3 amino acids: CSAMAGQGTDTQYF. The DNA for the CDR3 is TGCAGTGCTATGGCGGGACAGGGCACAGATACGCAGTATTTT.

This clone appeared many times. Mismatch with germline at one junction end may stem from a read error. This chain links TRBV7-3 with TRBJ2-3; D call uncertain. CDR1 SGHTA and CDR2 FQGTGA come from the germline V gene. The CDR3 runs 13 residues. The CDR3 region is CASSSVSTDTRYF. CDR3 in DNA: TGTGCCAGCAGCTCCGTTAGCACAGATACGCGGTATTTT.

In this sample, this clone turned up many times. The V and J genes are TRBV7-2 and TRBJ2-5, with D tentatively TRBD2 (5 bases). Trimming took 5 bases from V and 5 from J, leaving 18 bases between them. This CDR3 is built from 15 residues. Germline assignment: CDR1 SGHTA and CDR2 FQGNSA. CDR3 coding DNA: TGTGCCAGCAGCCCCCAGCGGACCGGTGGGGAGACCCAGTACTTC. This gives the protein CASSPQRTGGETQYF.

This clone was detected many times. The genes are TRBV11-2 and TRBJ2-1; D remains ambiguous. The CDR3 length is 12 residues. V was clipped by 4 bases and J by 3 bases, with 4 bases between them. Germline assignment: CDR1 SGHAT and CDR2 FQNNGV. The CDR3 DNA sequence: TGTGCCAGCAGCTCGGACTACAATGAGCAGTTCTTC. It is translated as CASSSDYNEQFF.

This clone rates as medium-sized (0.01 to 0.1%). This chain uses TRBV19 with TRBJ1-1, with D hard to call. The germline V gene encodes CDR1 LNHDA and CDR2 SQIVND (reference sequence). CDR3 size: 11 residues. Trimming pared 4 bases from V and 6 bases from J, leaving 6 bases between. The CDR3, as DNA: TGTGCCAGTAGTACTTCAGCTGAAGCTTTCTTT. Residues: CASSTSAEAFF. Based on the CDR3 plus reference TRBV19 and TRBJ1-1, the full variable domain is DGGITQSPKYLFRKEGQNVTLSCEQNLNHDAMYWYRQDPGQGLRLIYYSQIVNDFQKGDIAEGYSVSREKKESFPLTVTSAQKNPTAFYLCASSTSAEAFFGQGTRLTVV.

As for this clone: Here the CDR3 omits its conserved ending phenylalanine or tryptophan, so a read error is the likely source. The gene calls are TRBV11-2 and TRBJ2-2, with D maybe TRBD2 (7 bases). Trimming took 5 bases from V and 6 from J, leaving 19 bases between them. Germline V lookup: CDR1 SGHAT, CDR2 FQNNGV. CDR3 length equals 16 residues. The chain's CDR3 is CASSPRIGGGAGELFL. The CDR3 DNA reads TGTGCCAGCAGCCCCAGGATTGGAGGGGGGGCCGGGGAGCTGTTTCTT.

The table lists this clone with a few counts. CDR3 amino acids: CASSSVPTGSSNQPQHF. The CDR3 nucleotides read TGTGCCAGCAGTTCTGTACCTACAGGGTCGAGCAATCAGCCCCAGCATTTT. The chain couples TRBV6-2 or TRBV6-3 to TRBJ1-5, with D perhaps matching TRBD1 (6 bases). Per the germline V gene, CDR1 is MNHEY and CDR2 is SVGEGT. V lost 4 bases, J lost 1 base, and 17 bases lay in between. There are 17 residues in the CDR3.

This clone was observed at least ten times. At one boundary the junction diverges from the germline segment, which might be a read error. The gene calls are TRBV7-3 and TRBJ2-1; the D is unclear. Germline-derived CDR1 and CDR2 are SGHTA and FQGTGA. This CDR3 is 11 amino acids long. In DNA, the CDR3 is TGTGCCAGCAGCCTTGAGGTTGTTAGGGTCTTC. It yields the protein CASSLEVVRVF.

This clone was found many times. The rearrangement links TRBV20-1 to TRBJ1-2, with D tentatively TRBD1 (5 bases). The germline gives CDR1 DFQATT, CDR2 SNEGSKA (reference sequence). The CDR3 is made up of 14 amino acids. V shed 2 bases and J shed 3 bases, with 13 bases lying between them. The CDR3 sequence is CSARPGTAYYGYTF. In nucleotides, the CDR3 is TGCAGTGCTAGACCAGGGACTGCTTACTATGGCTACACCTTC.

This clone was recorded many times. The V call is TRBV27, the J call TRBJ2-6, with a tentative D call TRBD2 (6 bases). Germline V CDR1 and CDR2: MNHEY, SMNVEV (reference sequence). V was trimmed by 7 bases and J by 2 bases, leaving 21 bases between them. CDR3 length equals 18 residues. CDR3 in amino acids: CASTPFGGFWAGANVLTF. The CDR3 DNA follows: TGTGCCAGCACCCCCTTTGGAGGGTTCTGGGCTGGGGCCAACGTCCTGACTTTC.

In its sample, this clone is medium-sized (0.01 to 0.1%). The rearrangement links TRBV6-1 to TRBJ1-6; D gene unclear. Trimming removed 10 bases at V and 8 bases at J, with 12 bases between. Per the germline V gene, CDR1 is MNHNS and CDR2 is SASEGT. This CDR3 is built from 12 residues. The CDR3 is CATRGPDSPLHF. In DNA form, the CDR3 reads TGTGCCACCAGAGGGCCGGATTCACCCCTCCACTTT.

This clone was counted ten times or more. J is TRBJ2-1 and V is TRBV28; 9 bases agree with TRBD2. The J segment lost 4 bases and the V segment lost 3 bases, leaving 4 bases of the junction unmatched. Looked up from germline, CDR1 is MDHEN and CDR2 is SYDVKM. This CDR3 contains 15 residues. DNA of the CDR3: TGTGCCAGCAGTTTTGAAGCGGGAGGATACAATGAGCAGTTCTTC. Translating gives CASSFEAGGYNEQFF.

This clone has ten or more counts. This rearrangement joins TRBV15 to TRBJ2-1, with 7 bases aligning to TRBD1. With V trimmed by 3 bases and J by 1 base, 6 bases remained unmatched. CDR1 LNHNV and CDR2 YYDKDF come from the germline V gene (reference sequence). The CDR3 length is 16 residues. The CDR3 loop is CATSSPVGQSYNEQFF. Written as DNA, the CDR3 is TGTGCCACCAGCAGCCCGGTGGGACAGTCCTACAATGAGCAGTTCTTC.

This clone was seen repeatedly, ten times or more. This chain links TRBV5-4 with TRBJ1-3, with 8 bases matching TRBD1. In germline, CDR1 is SGHNT, CDR2 YYREEE (reference sequence). Trimming at V came to 4 bases and at J to 3 bases, leaving 3 bases not matched to a gene. The CDR3 totals 14 residues. The CDR3, as DNA: TGTGCCAGCAGCAGGGACAGGATTGGAAACACCATATATTTT. It specifies CASSRDRIGNTIYF.

This chain links TRBV30 with TRBJ1-2; D is undetermined. Germline CDR1 GTSNPN, CDR2 SVGIG (reference sequence). V dropped 0 bases and J dropped 0 bases, with 5 bases sitting between them. The CDR3 has 13 residues. CDR3 nucleotides: TGTGCCTGGAGTGTCGAAGCTAACTATGGCTACACCTTC. This encodes CAWSVEANYGYTF. Complete variable domain (other parts from reference TRBV30 and TRBJ1-2): SQTIHQWPATLVQPVGSPLSLECTVEGTSNPNLYWYRQAAGRGLQLLFYSVGIGQISSEVPQNLSASRPQDRQFILSSKKLLLSDSGFYLCAWSVEANYGYTFGSGTRLTVV.

The V call is TRBV19, the J call TRBJ1-1; 8 positions agree with TRBD1. The CDR3 is made up of 13 amino acids. Germline V gives CDR1 LNHDA, CDR2 SQIVND (reference sequence). Trimming took 7 bases from V and 5 from J; bases not matched to a gene: 6. This chain's CDR3 is CASTQGAGTEAFF. The DNA for the CDR3 is TGTGCCAGTACCCAGGGGGCGGGAACTGAAGCTTTCTTT.

This clone was observed many times. The rearrangement joins TRBV20-1 to TRBJ1-2; D is uncertain. Trimming pared 2 bases from V and 0 bases from J, leaving 31 bases between. This CDR3 has 21 residues. Germline loops: CDR1 DFQATT, CDR2 SNEGSKA (reference sequence). The CDR3 sequence: CSARNKGRRNYGIESNYGYTF. Here the CDR3 DNA reads TGCAGTGCTAGAAACAAGGGCAGGCGTAATTATGGTATCGAATCTAACTATGGCTACACCTTC.

The gene calls are TRBV28 and TRBJ2-3; TRBD2 agrees at 11 bases. Germline-derived CDR1 and CDR2 are MDHEN and SYDVKM. After removal of 9 bases from V and 3 bases from J, the junction contained 17 bases not matched to a gene. CDR3 size: 18 residues. CDR3: CASKTGTSGSSRTDTQYF. The CDR3 DNA is TGTGCCAGTAAAACCGGGACTAGCGGTTCCTCGAGAACAGATACGCAGTATTTT.